This T cell receptor (beta chain) was recorded in a study of TIL therapy for anti-PD-1-resistant metastatic lung cancer. Study background: Tumors were harvested before any PD-1/PD-L1 blockade. Tumors had a median PD-L1 proportion score of approximately 6%. Tumors carried a median roughly 1.5 non-synonymous mutations per megabase.

Sequencing used immunoSEQ v3. Libraries were sequenced to 1.5 million to 2 million read pairs (survey) or roughly 4.5-6 million (deep). Assay used: immunoSEQ multiplex PCR; TCRdb lists only in-frame clones, some missing. The sample includes tens of thousands of clones, around 68% seen only once; the top ten take roughly 7.2%. Time point given: pre-treatment sample, taken before nivolumab and TIL therapy. The receptor comes from a person between 25 and 80 years old with non-small cell lung cancer. The specimen was blood, collected at baseline.

The CDR3 nucleotides read TGCGCCAGCAGTCTCGGAATCTACAATGAGCAGTTCTTC. Translation: CASSLGIYNEQFF. The chain links TRBV5-1 to TRBJ2-1; no definite D call. The V end lost 5 bases, the J end lost 3 bases, and 9 bases lay between the germline ends. Germline V gene sequence: CDR1 SGHRS, CDR2 YFSETQ. The CDR3 contains 13 residues.